One sample yielded the 31 T cell receptor beta chains listed below, sequenced in a study of T cell responses to AZD1222 COVID-19 vaccine. TCRdb's copy holds only in-frame clones and misses some; the assay was immunoSEQ multiplex PCR. The data hold 150,000 or so clones, with 80% to 95% observed a single time. Here the sequenced sample was peripheral blood, taken 28 days after the second AZD1222 dose. The receptors stem from an adult who received the AZD1222 COVID-19 vaccine.

V gene TRBV27 combines with J gene TRBJ2-1; TRBD2 matches at 8 bases. Trimming took 5 bases from V and 2 from J; bases not matched to a gene: 14. Per germline, CDR1 MNHEY and CDR2 SMNVEV (reference sequence). This CDR3 comprises 18 residues. The CDR3 nucleotides read TGTGCCAGCAGTCTGGGACTAGTTATTCCCCAACCCTACAATGAGCAGTTCTTC. This translates into CASSLGLVIPQPYNEQFF.

This chain links TRBV7-2 with TRBJ2-3; 7 bases line up with TRBD1. Germline CDR1 is SGHTA and CDR2 is FQGNSA. CDR3 length: 17 residues. V shed 1 base, J shed 4 bases, and the junction held 11 bases outside the gene matches. CDR3: CASSLGIRGSSADTQYF. CDR3 coding DNA: TGTGCCAGCAGCTTAGGGATCAGGGGGTCCTCGGCAGATACGCAGTATTTT.

V usage is TRBV13 and J usage is TRBJ1-3; 7 bases are a match to TRBD1. Unmatched junction bases numbered 9, after V lost 5 bases and J lost 2 bases. The CDR3 extends over 16 amino acids. Looked up from germline, CDR1 is PRHDT and CDR2 is FYEKMQ (reference sequence). The CDR3 DNA follows: TGTGCCAGCAGCGCCCGGGACAGAGGCGCTGGAAACACCATATATTTT. Amino acids: CASSARDRGAGNTIYF.

The chain is built from TRBV30 and TRBJ2-2, with 11 bases identical to TRBD2. Germline CDR1 reads GTSNPN; CDR2 reads SVGIG (reference sequence). The CDR3 extends over 14 amino acids. V gave up 1 base and J gave up 5 bases; unmatched junction bases: 0. Here the CDR3 reads CAWSGLAGTGELFF. The CDR3 DNA sequence: TGTGCCTGGAGTGGACTAGCGGGAACCGGGGAGCTGTTTTTT.

V is TRBV28 and J is TRBJ1-2, with D possibly being TRBD1 (5 bases). CDR1 is MDHEN and CDR2 is SYDVKM in the germline V gene. The V gene lost 4 bases and the J gene lost 7 bases, with 10 bases spanning the gap. The CDR3 is 12 residues long. This CDR3 is CASSSGGVGYTF. CDR3 nucleotide sequence: TGTGCCAGCAGTTCGGGGGGGGTTGGCTACACCTTC.

The chain recombines TRBV19 with TRBJ2-2, with 15 bases that match TRBD2. V shed 6 bases, J shed 1 base, and the junction held 6 bases outside the gene matches. Germline CDR1 reads LNHDA; CDR2 reads SQIVND (reference sequence). This CDR3 has 18 amino acids. The CDR3 nucleotides read TGTGCCAGTAGGCAGGGACTAGCGGGAGGAAAGAACACCGGGGAGCTGTTTTTT. Translated: CASRQGLAGGKNTGELFF.

The CDR3 protein is CASNSPNYGYTF. The CDR3 region has the DNA TGTGCCAGCAACAGCCCTAACTATGGCTACACCTTC. J is TRBJ1-2 and V is TRBV28; D is uncertain. V gave up 7 bases and J gave up 0 bases, with 6 bases separating them. This CDR3 contains 12 residues. Germline loops: CDR1 MDHEN, CDR2 SYDVKM.

The rearrangement uses TRBV18 and TRBJ2-7; maybe TRBD2 (6 bases). The CDR3 spans 15 residues. CDR1 KGHSH and CDR2 LQKENI come from the germline V gene. The V end was cut by 2 bases, the J end by 7 bases, with 18 bases between. The CDR3 here is CASSPGLSGAGEQYF. The CDR3, as DNA: TGTGCCAGCTCACCAGGCCTTAGCGGAGCCGGGGAGCAGTACTTC.

V gene TRBV11-1 combines with J gene TRBJ2-1; unclear D gene. The germline gives CDR1 SGHAT, CDR2 FQDESV (reference sequence). V dropped 0 bases and J dropped 0 bases, with 9 bases sitting between them. The CDR3 is 16 amino acids. CDR3 bases: TGTGCCAGCAGCTTAGCAGGCCGAGGCTCCTACAATGAGCAGTTCTTC. It encodes CASSLAGRGSYNEQFF. Together with reference TRBV11-1 and TRBJ2-1, the CDR3 gives the full variable domain: EAEVAQSPRYKITEKSQAVAFWCDPISGHATLYWYRQILGQGPELLVQFQDESVVDDSQLPKDRFSAERLKGVDSTLKIQPAELGDSAMYLCASSLAGRGSYNEQFFGPGTRLTVL.

This chain links TRBV6-1 with TRBJ1-6; D remains ambiguous. V lost 1 base and J lost 10, with 8 bases in between. The CDR3 runs to 13 residues. Germline lookup yields CDR1 MNHNS and CDR2 SASEGT. CDR3 sequence reads: CASSEEGRSPLHF. The CDR3 DNA is TGTGCCAGCAGTGAAGAAGGCCGATCACCCCTCCACTTT.

This clone occurred once. The chain carries TRBV7-2 and TRBJ2-7; 8 bases agree with TRBD1. Trimming cost V 6 bases and J 1 base; bases outside gene matches: 8. Per the germline V gene, CDR1 is SGHTA and CDR2 is FQGNSA. The CDR3 covers 15 residues. CDR3 residues: CASSRTGKLSYEQYF. The DNA for the CDR3 is TGTGCCAGCAGTAGGACAGGGAAATTATCCTACGAGCAGTACTTC.

The CDR3 bases are TGTGCCACCAGTGTGGGGGGAGGGCCACGAGAGACCCAGTACTTC. This codes for CATSVGGGPRETQYF. The chain combines TRBV24-1 with TRBJ2-5; TRBD2 agrees at 7 bases. The V gene's germline CDR1 is KGHDR and CDR2 SFDVKD. The V gene end was trimmed by 5 bases and the J gene end by 4 bases; junction bases not matched to a gene: 9. This CDR3 is 15 amino acids long.

The chain recombines TRBV28 with TRBJ1-2, with TRBD1 matching 8 bases. The trim removed 6 bases at V and 4 bases at J, leaving 4 bases unmatched. The CDR3 has 13 amino acids. In germline, CDR1 is MDHEN, CDR2 SYDVKM. The CDR3 DNA reads as TGTGCCAGCAGGTCCGGGACAGGCTATGGCTACACCTTC. It specifies CASRSGTGYGYTF.

The chain is built from TRBV6-6 and TRBJ1-3; D might be TRBD1 (6 bases). V lost 0 bases to trimming and J lost 2 bases, with 11 bases between them. The CDR3 is made up of 16 amino acids. The germline V gene has CDR1 MNHNY and CDR2 SVGAGI (reference sequence). The CDR3 DNA reads TGTGCCAGCAGTTACTCAAGGGGGTTGCCTGGAAACACCATATATTTT. Its protein product is CASSYSRGLPGNTIYF.

The chain joins TRBV4-3 to TRBJ2-7; 14 bases match TRBD2. Germline lookup yields CDR1 LGHNA and CDR2 YSLEER. The CDR3 runs to 19 residues. The V segment lost 0 bases and the J segment 5 bases; nucleotides outside the gene matches: 12. CDR3 sequence reads: CASSQDPSHRLAGGDEQYF. CDR3 sequence (DNA): TGCGCCAGCAGCCAAGATCCCTCCCATCGACTAGCGGGAGGGGACGAGCAGTACTTC.

V gene TRBV2 combines with J gene TRBJ1-1; D call uncertain. Trimming pared 9 bases from V and 1 base from J, leaving 9 bases between. The CDR3 extends over 12 amino acids. From germline, CDR1 is SNHLY and CDR2 FYNNEI. CDR3 in DNA: TGTGCCAGTCTCGGGAGGAACACTGAAGCTTTCTTT. This sequence encodes CASLGRNTEAFF.

This clone showed up just a few times. The V gene is TRBV14, the J gene TRBJ1-6; TRBD1 matches 9 bases. The germline V gene encodes CDR1 SGHDN and CDR2 FVKESK. This CDR3 has 19 amino acids. With V trimmed by 1 base and J by 2 bases, 9 bases remained unmatched. CDR3 nucleotide sequence: TGTGCCAGCAGCCAAGCGAGTAACAGGGGGCGCACCTATAATTCACCCCTCCACTTT. Residues: CASSQASNRGRTYNSPLHF.

J is TRBJ1-3 and V is TRBV19; D is undetermined. V was pared by 4 bases and J by 7 bases, with 5 bases between. The germline V gene has CDR1 LNHDA and CDR2 SQIVND (reference sequence). There are 11 residues in the CDR3. The CDR3 here is CASSSPNTIYF. Here the CDR3 DNA reads TGTGCCAGTAGTAGCCCGAACACCATATATTTT.

The chain's CDR3 is CASSPDDSSSEYF. CDR3 in DNA: TGTGCCAGCTCACCCGACGACTCTAGCTCGGAGTACTTC. The chain uses TRBV18 and TRBJ2-7; D might be TRBD2 (5 bases). This CDR3 has 13 amino acids. The germline V and J ends were trimmed by 3 bases and 11 bases, with 17 bases remaining between them. Per germline, CDR1 KGHSH and CDR2 LQKENI.

The gene calls are TRBV30 and TRBJ1-3; tentative D call: TRBD1 (6 bases). The CDR3 is 16 residues long. Trimming stripped 3 bases from V and 8 bases from J, with 23 bases between. Germline lookup yields CDR1 GTSNPN and CDR2 SVGIG (reference sequence). The CDR3 protein is CAWSLGGSMGADTIYF. In nucleotides, the CDR3 is TGTGCCTGGAGCCTCGGAGGTTCTATGGGGGCCGACACCATATATTTT.

The CDR3 DNA is TGTGCCACCAGTGATTTCGGCAGGGTTAACACCGGGGAGCTGTTTTTT. Translated, it gives CATSDFGRVNTGELFF. This sequence joins TRBV24-1 and TRBJ2-2, with D maybe TRBD1 (5 bases). Germline CDR1 KGHDR, CDR2 SFDVKD. V lost 1 base and J lost 2, with 10 bases in between. This CDR3 is 16 amino acids long.

Turning to this clone: Other DNA sequences within the sample encode an identical CDR3. This chain links TRBV19 with TRBJ2-3; D call uncertain. This CDR3 has 11 amino acids. V was clipped by 3 bases and J by 4 bases, with 2 bases between them. The germline V gene encodes CDR1 LNHDA and CDR2 SQIVND (reference sequence). The CDR3 spells CASSISDTQYF. CDR3 sequence (DNA): TGTGCCAGTAGTATTTCAGATACGCAGTATTTT.

The rearrangement links TRBV12-3 or TRBV12-4 to TRBJ1-2; the D is unclear. Trimming took 9 bases from V and 6 from J, leaving 17 bases between them. CDR3 length: 13 residues. The CDR3 here is CARVRYGSHGYTF. The CDR3 bases are TGTGCCAGGGTGAGGTATGGGTCTCATGGCTACACCTTC.

In nucleotides, the CDR3 is TGCAGCGGGGGACAGGGGGCAGATCAGCCCCAGCATTTT. Translated: CSGGQGADQPQHF. The genes are TRBV29-1 and TRBJ1-5, with 12 bases lining up with TRBD1. Germline CDR1 is SQVTM and CDR2 is ANQGSEA. This CDR3 is 13 amino acids long. Unmatched junction bases numbered 3, after V lost 7 bases and J lost 5 bases. Filled out from reference TRBV29-1 and TRBJ1-5, the complete variable domain reads SAVISQKPSRDICQRGTSLTIQCQVDSQVTMMFWYRQQPGQSLTLIATANQGSEATYESGFVIDKFPISRPNLTFSTLTVSNMSPEDSSIYLCSGGQGADQPQHFGDGTRLSIL.

Concerning this clone: One end of the junction varies from germline; a read error may be responsible. The chain carries TRBV11-3 and TRBJ1-1; D might be TRBD1 (5 bases). The CDR3 covers 13 residues. Germline values: CDR1 SGHNT, CDR2 YENEEA. The CDR3 spells CASSSAGGMGVLF. CDR3 nucleotides: TGTGCCAGCAGCTCAGCGGGGGGAATGGGGGTGCTATTT.

J is TRBJ2-1 and V is TRBV28; 13 nucleotides line up with TRBD2. V lost 7 bases and J lost 5; bases outside the gene matches: 14. The CDR3 has 18 amino acids. Germline CDR1 and CDR2: MDHEN and SYDVKM. The CDR3 coding sequence is TGTGCCAGCATATTAAGGGGGGGACTAGCGGGACTACACAATGAGCAGTTCTTC. It is translated as CASILRGGLAGLHNEQFF.

The chain recombines TRBV6-4 with TRBJ2-2; D is ambiguous. V was shortened by 2 bases and J by 2 bases, with 3 bases between the two germline ends. This CDR3 has 13 residues. Germline V gene lookup returns CDR1 MRHNA and CDR2 SNTAGT. The CDR3 DNA follows: TGTGCCAGCAGTGACGGAAACACCGGGGAGCTGTTTTTT. Protein sequence: CASSDGNTGELFF.

The chain is built from TRBV7-2 and TRBJ1-3, with D unclear. V was clipped by 4 bases and J by 4 bases, with 5 bases between them. Germline V lookup: CDR1 SGHTA, CDR2 FQGNSA. This CDR3 has 12 residues. CDR3 DNA sequence: TGTGCCAGCAGCTCACAGGGAAACACCATATATTTT. Encoded protein: CASSSQGNTIYF.

The V gene is TRBV24-1, the J gene TRBJ2-2; 11 bases map to TRBD1. Germline lookup yields CDR1 KGHDR and CDR2 SFDVKD. The CDR3 loop spans 17 amino acids. Germline trimming cut 3 bases from V and 2 bases from J; bases unmatched to any gene: 4. The CDR3 bases are TGTGCCACCAGTGATCCCGGACAGGGGGCTAACACCGGGGAGCTGTTTTTT. It translates to CATSDPGQGANTGELFF.

In the case of this clone: The junction does not match germline at one end; this may be a read error. V is TRBV7-2 and J is TRBJ2-3, with D possibly matching TRBD2 (5 bases). Germline CDR1 SGHTA, CDR2 FQGNSA. CDR3 length equals 14 residues. The CDR3 sequence is CATSPGGSTDTQYF. Written as DNA, the CDR3 is TGTGCCACCAGCCCTGGAGGTTCGACAGATACGCAGTATTTT. The variable domain in full, with the rest retrieved from reference TRBV7-2 and TRBJ2-3, is GAGVSQSPSNKVTEKGKDVELRCDPISGHTALYWYRQSLGQGLEFLIYFQGNSAPDKSGLPSDRFSAERTGGSVSTLTIQRTQQEDSAVYLCATSPGGSTDTQYFGPGTRLTVL.

The J gene is TRBJ2-1, the V gene TRBV7-3; 9 positions agree with TRBD2. Germline-derived CDR1 and CDR2 are SGHTA and FQGTGA. This CDR3 comprises 16 residues. V lost 3 bases and J lost 8; bases outside the gene matches: 11. CDR3 coding DNA: TGTGCCAGCAGCTTCCTAAGCGGGAGGCCTCGAGATGAGCAGTTCTTC. Protein sequence: CASSFLSGRPRDEQFF.